The 9 T cell receptor beta chains below come from one sample, sequenced in a study of shared clonotypes between healthy human individuals. The assay was immunoSEQ multiplex PCR, and TCRdb's table has in-frame clones only and misses some. The data hold over a million clones, with roughly 74% observed a single time. The sample comprised memory CD4+ T cells from PBMCs. Indicated subset: CD45RA-negative fraction. The receptors here all came from a young man in good health. Some clones in this sample may be carry-over from other donors' samples.

The V and J genes are TRBV7-8 and TRBJ2-3; no reliable D call. Per the germline V gene, CDR1 is SGHVS and CDR2 is FQNEAQ. The CDR3 runs to 14 residues. V lost 2 bases to trimming and J lost 0 bases, with 6 bases between them. Written as DNA, the CDR3 is TGTGCCAGCAGCTTACACAGCAGCACAGATACGCAGTATTTT. Translated, it gives CASSLHSSTDTQYF.

The chain carries TRBV5-6 and TRBJ2-7; the D call may be TRBD1 or TRBD2 (5 bases each). Germline V gives CDR1 SGHDT, CDR2 YYEEEE. V dropped 5 bases and J dropped 3 bases, with 27 bases sitting between them. The CDR3 totals 18 residues. DNA of the CDR3: TGTGCCAGCAGGCCTTGGGGGTTTCGGGCAGGTCCATTCTACGAGCAGTACTTC. Translation gives CASRPWGFRAGPFYEQYF.

CDR3 bases: TGTGCCAGTAGTATCCTACTCGGGGAGCAGTACTTC. This sequence encodes CASSILLGEQYF. V usage is TRBV19 and J usage is TRBJ2-7; unclear D gene. Germline CDR1 LNHDA, CDR2 SQIVND (reference sequence). V was pared by 3 bases and J by 7 bases, with 10 bases between. The CDR3 consists of 12 residues.

The chain carries TRBV6-5 and TRBJ1-1, with D possibly being TRBD1 (6 bases). Germline assignment: CDR1 MNHEY and CDR2 SVGAGI. V was pared by 0 bases and J by 4 bases, with 12 bases between. The CDR3 is 15 residues long. The DNA of the CDR3 is TGTGCCAGCAGTTACTCGGGACATAAACCCACTGAAGCTTTCTTT. Translating it yields CASSYSGHKPTEAFF.

This clone was seen a single time. This sample also contains other DNA sequences that code for the same CDR3. The chain is built from TRBV5-8 and TRBJ2-7; D gene uncertain. This CDR3 has 14 amino acids. Between the trimmed V and J ends, which lost 0 bases and 0 bases, there was a span of 7 bases. The germline gives CDR1 SGHTS, CDR2 YDEGEE. The DNA of the CDR3 is TGTGCCAGCAGCTTGGCGGGCTACTCCTACGAGCAGTACTTC. It translates to CASSLAGYSYEQYF. The full variable domain, rest sourced from reference TRBV5-8 and TRBJ2-7, is EAGVTQSPTHLIKTRGQQATLRCSPISGHTSVYWYQQALGLGLQFLLWYDEGEERNRGNFPPRFSGRQFPNYSSELNVNALELEDSALYLCASSLAGYSYEQYFGPGTRLTVT.

The chain is built from TRBV5-1 and TRBJ1-1; D ambiguous. The V gene's germline CDR1 is SGHRS and CDR2 YFSETQ. This CDR3 is built from 15 residues. Trimming shortened V by 0 bases and J by 1 base, and 10 bases separated the two germline ends. CDR3 DNA: TGCGCCAGCAGCTTGGCCGTGGTAGCGAACACTGAAGCTTTCTTT. It encodes CASSLAVVANTEAFF. Full variable domain (rest looked up from reference TRBV5-1 and TRBJ1-1): KAGVTQTPRYLIKTRGQQVTLSCSPISGHRSVSWYQQTPGQGLQFLFEYFSETQRNKGNFPGRFSGRQFSNSRSEMNVSTLELGDSALYLCASSLAVVANTEAFFGQGTRLTVV.

This clone was counted only a few times. This chain links TRBV27 with TRBJ2-1; D is unclear. Looked up from germline, CDR1 is MNHEY and CDR2 is SMNVEV (reference sequence). V was clipped by 10 bases and J by 10 bases, with 8 bases between them. The CDR3 length is 9 residues. This CDR3 reads CATGSEQFF. The CDR3, as DNA: TGTGCCACTGGGTCGGAGCAGTTCTTC.

This clone has at least ten counts. The chain couples TRBV9 to TRBJ2-7; D is perhaps TRBD2 (6 bases). Germline CDR1 is SGDLS and CDR2 is YYNGEE. The CDR3 loop spans 14 amino acids. With 4 bases removed from V and 8 bases from J, the gap between germline ends came to 19 bases. This chain's CDR3 is CASSPHSTLAQQYF. CDR3 bases: TGTGCCAGCAGCCCACACTCTACACTAGCCCAGCAGTACTTC.

The chain couples TRBV7-2 to TRBJ2-2, with a weak D call TRBD2 (6 bases). The V gene lost 2 bases and the J gene lost 6 bases, with 19 bases spanning the gap. Per germline, CDR1 SGHTA and CDR2 FQGNSA. CDR3 size: 17 residues. CDR3 sequence: CASSLSRGARYAGELFF. As DNA, the CDR3 is TGTGCCAGCAGCTTAAGCCGCGGGGCCCGATACGCCGGGGAGCTGTTTTTT.